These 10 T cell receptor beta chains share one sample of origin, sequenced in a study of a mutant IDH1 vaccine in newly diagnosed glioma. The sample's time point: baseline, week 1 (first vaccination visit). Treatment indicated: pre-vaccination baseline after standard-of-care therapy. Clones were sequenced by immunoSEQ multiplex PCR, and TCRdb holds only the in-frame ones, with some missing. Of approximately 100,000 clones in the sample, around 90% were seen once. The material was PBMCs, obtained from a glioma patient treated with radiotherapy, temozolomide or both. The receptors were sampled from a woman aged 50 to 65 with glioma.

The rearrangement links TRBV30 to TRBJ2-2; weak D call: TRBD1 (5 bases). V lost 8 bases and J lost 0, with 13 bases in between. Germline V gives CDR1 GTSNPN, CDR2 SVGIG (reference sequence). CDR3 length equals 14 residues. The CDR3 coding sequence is TGTGCCGGGGCGACGGATACGAACACCGGGGAGCTGTTTTTT. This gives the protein CAGATDTNTGELFF.

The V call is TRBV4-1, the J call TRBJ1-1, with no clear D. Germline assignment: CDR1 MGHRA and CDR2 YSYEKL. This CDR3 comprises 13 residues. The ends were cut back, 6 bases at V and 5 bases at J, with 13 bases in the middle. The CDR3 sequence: CASSRYLGTEAFF. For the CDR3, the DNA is TGCGCCAGCAGTCGATACTTGGGGACTGAAGCTTTCTTT.

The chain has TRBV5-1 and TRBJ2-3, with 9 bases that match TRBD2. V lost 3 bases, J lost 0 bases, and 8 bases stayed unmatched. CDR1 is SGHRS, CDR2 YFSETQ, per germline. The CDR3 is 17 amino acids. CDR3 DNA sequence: TGCGCCAGCAGCTGGATGACAGCGGGAGGAAGCACAGATACGCAGTATTTT. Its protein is CASSWMTAGGSTDTQYF.

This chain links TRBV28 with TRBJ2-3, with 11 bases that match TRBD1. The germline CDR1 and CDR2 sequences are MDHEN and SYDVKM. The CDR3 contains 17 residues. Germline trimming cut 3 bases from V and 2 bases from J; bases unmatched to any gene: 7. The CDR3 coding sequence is TGTGCCAGCAGTTTTAGGCCGGGACAGGGGGACACAGATACGCAGTATTTT. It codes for CASSFRPGQGDTDTQYF.

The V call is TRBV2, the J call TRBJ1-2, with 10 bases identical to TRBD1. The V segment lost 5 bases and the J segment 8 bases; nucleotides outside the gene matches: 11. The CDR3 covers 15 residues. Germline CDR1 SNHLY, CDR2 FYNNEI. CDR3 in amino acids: CASSRFDRGLGGYTF. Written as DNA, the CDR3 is TGTGCCAGCAGTCGGTTCGACAGGGGGCTGGGGGGCTACACCTTC.

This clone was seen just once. CDR3 sequence (DNA): TGTGCCTGGAGTCTACAGAGCTCCTATAATTCACCCCTCCACTTT. Residues: CAWSLQSSYNSPLHF. The chain combines TRBV30 with TRBJ1-6; unclear D gene. The length of the CDR3 is 15 residues. Germline-derived CDR1 and CDR2 are GTSNPN and SVGIG (reference sequence). V lost 2 bases to trimming and J lost 0 bases, with 8 bases between them.

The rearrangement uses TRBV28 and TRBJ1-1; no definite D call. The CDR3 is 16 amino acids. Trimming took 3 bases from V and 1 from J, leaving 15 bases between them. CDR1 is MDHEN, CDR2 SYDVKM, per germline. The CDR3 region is CASSFPLTRTNTEAFF. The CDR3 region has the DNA TGTGCCAGCAGTTTTCCCCTCACCCGCACGAACACTGAAGCTTTCTTT.

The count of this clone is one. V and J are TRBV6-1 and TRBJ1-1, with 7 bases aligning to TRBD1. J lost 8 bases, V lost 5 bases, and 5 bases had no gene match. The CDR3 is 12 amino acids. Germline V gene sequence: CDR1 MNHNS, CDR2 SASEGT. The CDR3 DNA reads TGTGCCAGCAGTACCACACAGGGGGAAGCTTTCTTT. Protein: CASSTTQGEAFF.

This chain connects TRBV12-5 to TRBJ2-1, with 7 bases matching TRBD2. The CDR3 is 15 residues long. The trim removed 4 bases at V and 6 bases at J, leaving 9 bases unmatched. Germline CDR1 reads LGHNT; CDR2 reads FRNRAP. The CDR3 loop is CASGSQAGSTNEQFF. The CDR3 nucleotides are TGTGCTAGTGGTTCGCAAGCGGGATCCACCAATGAGCAGTTCTTC.

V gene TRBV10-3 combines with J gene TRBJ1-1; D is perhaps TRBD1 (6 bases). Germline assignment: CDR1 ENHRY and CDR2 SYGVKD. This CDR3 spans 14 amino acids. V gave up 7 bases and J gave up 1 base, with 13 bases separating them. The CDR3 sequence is CAITSDRKNTEAFF. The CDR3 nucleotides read TGTGCCATCACTTCGGACAGAAAGAACACTGAAGCTTTCTTT.